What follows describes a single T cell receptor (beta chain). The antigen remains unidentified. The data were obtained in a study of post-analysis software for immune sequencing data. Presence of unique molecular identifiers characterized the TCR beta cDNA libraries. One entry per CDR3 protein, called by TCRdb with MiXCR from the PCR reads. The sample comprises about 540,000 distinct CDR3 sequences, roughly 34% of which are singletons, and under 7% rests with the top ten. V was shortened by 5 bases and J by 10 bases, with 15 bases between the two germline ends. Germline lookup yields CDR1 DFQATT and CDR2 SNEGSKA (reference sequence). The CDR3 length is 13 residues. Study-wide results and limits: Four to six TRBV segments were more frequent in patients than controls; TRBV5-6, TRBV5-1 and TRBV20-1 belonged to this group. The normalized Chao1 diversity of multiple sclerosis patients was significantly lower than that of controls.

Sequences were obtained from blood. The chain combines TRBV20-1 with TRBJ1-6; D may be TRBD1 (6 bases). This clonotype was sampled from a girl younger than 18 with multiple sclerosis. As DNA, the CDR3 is TGCAGTGCTCCCGGGGGGCGAAACTCACCCCTCCACTTT. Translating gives CSAPGGRNSPLHF.